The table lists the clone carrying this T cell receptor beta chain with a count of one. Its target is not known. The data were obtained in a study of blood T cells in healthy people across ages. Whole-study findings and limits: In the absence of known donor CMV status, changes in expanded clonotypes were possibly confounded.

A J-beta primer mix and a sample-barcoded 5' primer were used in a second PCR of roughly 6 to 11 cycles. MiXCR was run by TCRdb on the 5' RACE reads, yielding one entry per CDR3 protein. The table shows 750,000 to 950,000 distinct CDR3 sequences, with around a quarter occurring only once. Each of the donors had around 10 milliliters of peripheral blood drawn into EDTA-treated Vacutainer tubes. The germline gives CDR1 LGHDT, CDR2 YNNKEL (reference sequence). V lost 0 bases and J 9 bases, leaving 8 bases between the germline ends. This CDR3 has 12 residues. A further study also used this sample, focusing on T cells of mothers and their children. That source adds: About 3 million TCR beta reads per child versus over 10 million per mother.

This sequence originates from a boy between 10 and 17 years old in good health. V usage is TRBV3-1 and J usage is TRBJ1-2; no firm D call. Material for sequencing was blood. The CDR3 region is CASSQEKGSYTF. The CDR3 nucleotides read TGTGCCAGCAGCCAAGAAAAGGGCAGCTACACCTTC.